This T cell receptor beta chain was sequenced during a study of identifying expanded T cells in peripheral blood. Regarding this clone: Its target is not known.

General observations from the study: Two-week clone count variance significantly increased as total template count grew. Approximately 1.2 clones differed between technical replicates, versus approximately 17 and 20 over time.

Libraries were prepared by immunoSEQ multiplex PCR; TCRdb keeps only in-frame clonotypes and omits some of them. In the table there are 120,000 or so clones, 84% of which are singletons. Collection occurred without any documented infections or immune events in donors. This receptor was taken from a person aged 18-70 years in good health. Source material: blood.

As DNA, the CDR3 is TGTGCCAGCAGCAAAGGGCCGGTCCGACTCTCTGGGGCCAACGTCCTGACTTTC. It translates to CASSKGPVRLSGANVLTF. The genes are TRBV21-1 and TRBJ2-6; the D call of TRBD2 is as the table states it, not checked on the DNA. TRBV21-1 represents a pseudogene. The CDR3 covers 18 residues.